This T cell receptor beta chain stems from a study of regulatory T cells in long-lasting Graves disease. Looking at the study overall: More than 5 years of antithyroid drugs with positive TSH receptor antibodies defined persistent Graves' disease. Study-level points and caveats: Persistent disease was characterized by preferential usage of TRBV28, TRBJ1-2 and TRBJ2-5. Few sampled subjects may have lowered accuracy.

Time point specified: persistent/refractory GD, antithyroid drugs over 5 years with positive TRAb. From PBMCs, RNA was extracted and then used to make the TCR library. V dropped 7 bases and J dropped 5 bases, with 17 bases sitting between them. The length of the CDR3 is 14 residues. CDR1 and CDR2 (germline): MNHNS, SASEGT. Many counts were recorded for this clonotype. The antigen remains unidentified. TCR beta libraries were built with iRepertoire HTBI primers and Arm-PCR of CDR3 regions. TCRdb re-analysed the multiplex PCR reads in MiXCR, keeping a single row per CDR3 protein. The sample records about 660,000 distinct CDR3 sequences, around 30% being singletons.

The source is a female donor with Graves disease. The chain employs TRBV6-1 and TRBJ2-5; a weak D match, TRBD2 (6 bases). Specimen: peripheral blood mononuclear cells (PBMCs), collected when the disease was refractory, from a patient treated with antithyroid drugs. This CDR3 reads CASNQRVGVETQYF. DNA of the CDR3: TGTGCCAGCAATCAGCGGGTTGGGGTGGAGACCCAGTACTTC.